This TCR beta chain was documented in a study of B cell selection in AIRE deficiency. Study-wide results and limits: Healthy donors alone shared under 35% of 4,000 or so Treg sequences; patients alone more than 8.5%.

The sorted conventional CD4 T cells were gated as CD4+CD127+. On this clone itself: What it recognizes is unknown.

The CDR3 spans 12 residues. CDR1 and CDR2 (germline): KGHSH, LQKENI. The germline V and J ends were trimmed by 1 base and 3 bases, with 2 bases remaining between them. Libraries were prepared by immunoSEQ multiplex PCR; TCRdb keeps only in-frame clonotypes and omits some of them. Seen here are tens of thousands of clones, around 97% observed once, and the top ten hold approximately 0.2%. Material for sequencing was conventional CD4+ T cells sorted from PBMCs. The genes are TRBV18 and TRBJ2-3, with no clear D. The TCR sequence derives from a human donor with AIRE deficiency. CDR3: CASSPRTDTQYF. The DNA of the CDR3 is TGTGCCAGCTCACCACGGACAGATACGCAGTATTTT.